One and the same sample provided the 27 T cell receptor beta chains below, sequenced in a study of vaccination effects on CD4 cells after COVID-19. Antigen specificity for these receptors is unknown. At the end of roughly 9 days of culture, CD4+ T cells were isolated. Method: immunoSEQ multiplex PCR; TCRdb's copy keeps in-frame clones and lacks some. The sample records about 72,000 clones, 77% being singletons. Sequenced material: CD4+ T cells from PBMCs cultured without peptide, taken before COVID-19 vaccination. The receptors here all came from a human donor who received a COVID-19 vaccine.

The chain recombines TRBV4-3 with TRBJ2-5, with 11 nucleotides matching TRBD1. Trimming cost V 5 bases and J 2 bases; bases outside gene matches: 4. This CDR3 region has 15 residues. In germline, CDR1 is LGHNA, CDR2 YSLEER. CDR3 region: CASSLGQGVQETQYF. As DNA, the CDR3 is TGCGCCAGCAGCTTGGGACAGGGGGTTCAAGAGACCCAGTACTTC.

This clone has more than one count but fewer than ten. V and J are TRBV12-3 or TRBV12-4 and TRBJ1-1; D remains unclear. This CDR3 is 11 amino acids long. The V and J ends lost 5 bases and 4 bases respectively, with 5 bases between them. The CDR3, as DNA: TGTGCCAGCAGTCAGTTCACTGAAGCTTTCTTT. Amino acid sequence: CASSQFTEAFF.

This chain connects TRBV7-3 to TRBJ2-3; D is unclear. V was cut by 0 bases and J by 5 bases, with 6 bases left in between. Germline V gene data show CDR1 as SGHTA and CDR2 as FQGTGA. The CDR3 loop spans 13 amino acids. CDR3 amino acids: CASSLTLVDTQYF. CDR3 coding DNA: TGTGCCAGCAGCTTAACTCTGGTAGATACGCAGTATTTT.

The gene calls are TRBV11-2 and TRBJ2-1, with no clear D. The CDR3 has 17 residues. Germline values: CDR1 SGHAT, CDR2 FQNNGV. The ends were cut back, 8 bases at V and 0 bases at J, with 20 bases in the middle. CDR3: CASSLTRTASSYNEQFF. The CDR3 DNA is TGTGCCAGCTCACTCACCCGGACGGCCAGCTCCTACAATGAGCAGTTCTTC.

The DNA for the CDR3 is TGTGCCAGCAGCTCCCAGGAAACAGGGAACACTGAAGCTTTCTTT. Protein: CASSSQETGNTEAFF. V usage is TRBV7-3 and J usage is TRBJ1-1, with D possibly being TRBD1 (5 bases). The V and J ends lost 4 bases and 1 base respectively, with 13 bases between them. CDR1 and CDR2 (germline): SGHTA, FQGTGA. This CDR3 spans 15 amino acids.

The genes are TRBV6-5 and TRBJ2-6; D tentatively fits TRBD1 or TRBD2 (5 bases each). This CDR3 is built from 15 residues. Trimming took off 6 bases at V and 13 bases at J, with 22 bases between the two ends. In germline, CDR1 is MNHEY, CDR2 SVGAGI. CDR3 residues: CASSHRDAGVNVLTF. The CDR3 bases are TGTGCCAGCAGCCACCGGGACGCCGGTGTCAATGTCCTGACTTTC.

This chain uses TRBV24-1 with TRBJ2-3; a possible D gene is TRBD2 (5 bases). This CDR3 comprises 13 residues. Germline CDR1 reads KGHDR; CDR2 reads SFDVKD. V lost 9 bases, J lost 2 bases, and 11 bases lay in between. CDR3 sequence (DNA): TGTGCCACCGAGGGCCAGATCACAGATACGCAGTATTTT. Its translation: CATEGQITDTQYF.

This chain uses TRBV5-1 with TRBJ2-3; D is possibly TRBD1 (7 bases). Trimming cost V 2 bases and J 2 bases, with 18 bases left between them. There are 17 residues in the CDR3. CDR1 and CDR2 from the germline V gene are SGHRS and YFSETQ. The DNA for the CDR3 is TGCGCCAGCAGCTTATACGGCGCAGGGGGGTACACAGATACGCAGTATTTT. This codes for CASSLYGAGGYTDTQYF. Looking up the rest from reference TRBV5-1 and TRBJ2-3 gives the full variable domain: KAGVTQTPRYLIKTRGQQVTLSCSPISGHRSVSWYQQTPGQGLQFLFEYFSETQRNKGNFPGRFSGRQFSNSRSEMNVSTLELGDSALYLCASSLYGAGGYTDTQYFGPGTRLTVL.

This sequence joins TRBV7-2 and TRBJ1-1, with 7 bases aligning to TRBD1. CDR1 is SGHTA, CDR2 FQGNSA, per germline. This CDR3 has 13 residues. The V gene end was trimmed by 5 bases and the J gene end by 4 bases; junction bases not matched to a gene: 4. The CDR3 sequence is CASSRQGLTEAFF. The CDR3 coding sequence is TGTGCCAGCAGCCGACAGGGTCTCACTGAAGCTTTCTTT.

The CDR3 loop reads CASSLIPGAEAFF. CDR3 nucleotide sequence: TGTGCCAGCAGCCTTATCCCGGGGGCTGAAGCTTTCTTT. The rearrangement uses TRBV3-1 (or the pseudogene TRBV3-2) and TRBJ1-1; a possible D gene is TRBD1 (5 bases). This CDR3 has 13 residues. Germline V gene data show CDR1 as LGHDT and CDR2 as YNNKEL (reference sequence). Trimming pared 4 bases from V and 6 bases from J, leaving 12 bases between.

The chain recombines TRBV4-3 with TRBJ1-2; 7 positions agree with TRBD1. After removal of 2 bases from V and 4 bases from J, the junction contained 10 bases not matched to a gene. The CDR3 contains 16 residues. Looked up from germline, CDR1 is LGHNA and CDR2 is YSLEER. CDR3 residues: CASSQQFRGATYGYTF. The CDR3 bases are TGCGCCAGCAGCCAACAATTCAGGGGGGCGACCTATGGCTACACCTTC.

The chain has TRBV27 and TRBJ2-3; 9 bases map to TRBD2. Germline V lookup: CDR1 MNHEY, CDR2 SMNVEV (reference sequence). J gave up 2 bases and V 0 bases, and 3 bases lay outside the gene matches. This CDR3 has 16 amino acids. CDR3 bases: TGTGCCAGCAGTTTATCCCAGCGGGGGGTCACAGATACGCAGTATTTT. Its translation is CASSLSQRGVTDTQYF.

The V gene is TRBV5-1, the J gene TRBJ1-4; 9 bases fit TRBD1. The V gene end was trimmed by 3 bases and the J gene end by 2 bases; junction bases not matched to a gene: 5. CDR1 SGHRS and CDR2 YFSETQ come from the germline V gene. The CDR3 has 16 residues. The CDR3 is CASSWGTGPTNEKLFF. The CDR3 nucleotides are TGCGCCAGCAGCTGGGGGACAGGGCCTACTAATGAAAAACTGTTTTTT. The entire variable domain, with the rest obtained from reference TRBV5-1 and TRBJ1-4, is as follows: KAGVTQTPRYLIKTRGQQVTLSCSPISGHRSVSWYQQTPGQGLQFLFEYFSETQRNKGNFPGRFSGRQFSNSRSEMNVSTLELGDSALYLCASSWGTGPTNEKLFFGSGTQLSVL.

This sequence joins TRBV5-1 and TRBJ1-2; no clear D. The V and J ends lost 4 bases and 0 bases respectively, with 16 bases between them. The germline CDR1 and CDR2 sequences are SGHRS and YFSETQ. This CDR3 is 16 amino acids long. The CDR3 nucleotides are TGCGCCAGCAGCCCCGTTCCGCTGGGAACTAACTATGGCTACACCTTC. Translating gives CASSPVPLGTNYGYTF.

The chain employs TRBV5-1 and TRBJ1-2; 8 bases fit TRBD1. The CDR3 runs to 15 residues. The germline V gene has CDR1 SGHRS and CDR2 YFSETQ. The ends lost 3 bases at V and 4 bases at J; junction bases unmatched: 8. CDR3 residues: CASSSSGGSSYGYTF. The CDR3 region has the DNA TGCGCCAGCAGCTCCTCAGGGGGCTCCTCCTATGGCTACACCTTC.

This clone was observed a few times. The V and J genes are TRBV7-9 and TRBJ1-4; D might be TRBD1 (6 bases). CDR3 size: 13 residues. CDR1 is SEHNR, CDR2 FQNEAQ, per germline (reference sequence). V was cut by 1 base and J by 13 bases, with 13 bases left in between. The CDR3 DNA sequence: TGTGCCAGCAGCTTAGGGAACGGACAGTCACTGTTTTTT. Translated: CASSLGNGQSLFF.

The rearrangement joins TRBV10-3 to TRBJ2-3, with a weak D call TRBD2 (5 bases). The germline CDR1 and CDR2 sequences are ENHRY and SYGVKD. The length of the CDR3 is 16 residues. V was pared by 3 bases and J by 0 bases, with 13 bases between. CDR3 bases: TGTGCCATCAGTGAACCAGGACGGGGTAGCACAGATACGCAGTATTTT. Its translation is CAISEPGRGSTDTQYF.

The chain is built from TRBV7-2 and TRBJ1-3; D is undetermined. From germline, CDR1 is SGHTA and CDR2 FQGNSA. The CDR3 has 13 amino acids. V lost 5 bases, J lost 0 bases, and 5 bases lay in between. DNA of the CDR3: TGTGCCAGCAGCCCCCGCTCTGGAAACACCATATATTTT. As protein: CASSPRSGNTIYF.

This rearrangement joins TRBV7-3 to TRBJ2-2; maybe TRBD1 (5 bases). Germline V gene sequence: CDR1 SGHTA, CDR2 FQGTGA. The CDR3 has 17 residues. The V and J ends lost 0 bases and 4 bases respectively, with 15 bases between them. The CDR3 region is CASSLTAGIMGTGELFF. CDR3 sequence (DNA): TGTGCCAGCAGCTTAACGGCAGGGATTATGGGCACCGGGGAGCTGTTTTTT.

V is TRBV11-2 and J is TRBJ2-1; 9 bases match TRBD1. With 1 base clipped from V and 6 bases from J, the junction kept 16 bases outside the gene matches. The germline gives CDR1 SGHAT, CDR2 FQNNGV. CDR3 length equals 19 residues. CDR3 protein: CASSLGTIRGTGLVNEQFF. CDR3 nucleotides: TGTGCCAGCAGCTTAGGGACTATTCGGGGGACAGGGTTGGTCAATGAGCAGTTCTTC.

This chain joins TRBV6-6 and TRBJ1-5, with D possibly TRBD1 on 6 matching bases. Per the germline V gene, CDR1 is MNHNY and CDR2 is SVGAGI (reference sequence). The V end lost 6 bases, the J end lost 2 bases, and 14 bases lay between the germline ends. The CDR3 extends over 15 amino acids. This CDR3 reads CASRKQGWGNQPQHF. In nucleotides, the CDR3 is TGTGCCAGCAGGAAACAGGGTTGGGGCAATCAGCCCCAGCATTTT.

There are a few counts of this clone. The chain combines TRBV5-5 with TRBJ2-7; D assignment may be TRBD1 or TRBD2 (5 bases each). V lost 4 bases and J lost 7, with 21 bases in between. The germline V gene encodes CDR1 SGHKS and CDR2 YYEKEE (reference sequence). The CDR3 runs to 15 residues. The CDR3 sequence: CASSPHPGPTMEQYV. DNA of the CDR3: TGTGCCAGCAGCCCTCACCCGGGACCCACCATGGAGCAGTACGTC.

The chain links TRBV6-1 to TRBJ1-2; D ambiguous. CDR3 length equals 12 residues. Trimming left V 3 bases short and J 5 bases short, with 7 bases between. From germline, CDR1 is MNHNS and CDR2 SASEGT. The CDR3 region has the DNA TGTGCCAGCAGTGACAAGGCATATGGCTACACCTTC. Translating gives CASSDKAYGYTF.

This clone appeared once. The DNA of the CDR3 is TGTGCCAGCAGCAGGGACAGGGCTGGCACAGATACGCAGTATTTT. This gives the protein CASSRDRAGTDTQYF. V gene TRBV5-8 combines with J gene TRBJ2-3; 9 bases align to TRBD1. CDR3 length: 15 residues. V was pared by 4 bases and J by 1 base, with 4 bases of the junction left unmatched. Germline CDR1 reads SGHTS; CDR2 reads YDEGEE.

This clone has only a few counts. This sample also contains other DNA sequences that code for the same CDR3. This rearrangement joins TRBV9 to TRBJ1-2; D not certain. Deletions cut 0 bases from V and 0 bases from J, with 3 bases between. The CDR3 is 13 amino acids. CDR1 SGDLS and CDR2 YYNGEE come from the germline V gene. The CDR3 DNA sequence: TGTGCCAGCAGCGTAGATTCTAACTATGGCTACACCTTC. Amino acids: CASSVDSNYGYTF.

The chain links TRBV19 to TRBJ1-1, with D possibly being TRBD1 (5 bases). The CDR3 is 15 amino acids. Germline V gene sequence: CDR1 LNHDA, CDR2 SQIVND (reference sequence). Between the trimmed V and J ends, which lost 6 bases and 6 bases, there was a span of 20 bases. The CDR3 loop reads CASRRPMTGLAEAFF. DNA of the CDR3: TGTGCCAGTAGGAGGCCTATGACGGGGCTAGCTGAAGCTTTCTTT.

The rearrangement links TRBV6-2 or TRBV6-3 to TRBJ1-3, with 8 bases lining up with TRBD1. The CDR3 totals 17 residues. Trimming cost V 6 bases and J 0 bases; bases outside gene matches: 10. CDR1 is MNHEY and CDR2 is SVGEGT in the germline V gene. Here the CDR3 DNA reads TGTGCCAGCAGCAAACCCCGGGACAGGAGCTCTGGAAACACCATATATTTT. It encodes CASSKPRDRSSGNTIYF.